This note documents a single T cell receptor (beta chain) sequence. This sample is drawn from a study of CD8 T cells in Susac syndrome. An amount of RNA that ranged from roughly 0.45 to 1 ug was reverse transcribed with random hexamers. TCRdb re-called the immunoSEQ multiplex PCR reads through MiXCR, storing one row per CDR3 protein. This sample yields about 200,000 distinct CDR3 sequences, of which more than 85% are seen a single time; approximately 0.075% belongs to the top ten. Trimming took 6 bases from V and 0 from J, leaving 12 bases between them. Germline CDR1 and CDR2: LNHDA and SQIVND (reference sequence). The CDR3 length is 15 residues.

The material sequenced was CD4+ T cells from PBMCs. This TCR was sampled from a human donor with multiple sclerosis. The chain has TRBV19 and TRBJ1-5, with unresolved D. The CDR3 DNA follows: TGTGCCAGTAGGCGGGGAGTGAATAGCAATCAGCCCCAGCATTTT. Translated, it gives CASRRGVNSNQPQHF.